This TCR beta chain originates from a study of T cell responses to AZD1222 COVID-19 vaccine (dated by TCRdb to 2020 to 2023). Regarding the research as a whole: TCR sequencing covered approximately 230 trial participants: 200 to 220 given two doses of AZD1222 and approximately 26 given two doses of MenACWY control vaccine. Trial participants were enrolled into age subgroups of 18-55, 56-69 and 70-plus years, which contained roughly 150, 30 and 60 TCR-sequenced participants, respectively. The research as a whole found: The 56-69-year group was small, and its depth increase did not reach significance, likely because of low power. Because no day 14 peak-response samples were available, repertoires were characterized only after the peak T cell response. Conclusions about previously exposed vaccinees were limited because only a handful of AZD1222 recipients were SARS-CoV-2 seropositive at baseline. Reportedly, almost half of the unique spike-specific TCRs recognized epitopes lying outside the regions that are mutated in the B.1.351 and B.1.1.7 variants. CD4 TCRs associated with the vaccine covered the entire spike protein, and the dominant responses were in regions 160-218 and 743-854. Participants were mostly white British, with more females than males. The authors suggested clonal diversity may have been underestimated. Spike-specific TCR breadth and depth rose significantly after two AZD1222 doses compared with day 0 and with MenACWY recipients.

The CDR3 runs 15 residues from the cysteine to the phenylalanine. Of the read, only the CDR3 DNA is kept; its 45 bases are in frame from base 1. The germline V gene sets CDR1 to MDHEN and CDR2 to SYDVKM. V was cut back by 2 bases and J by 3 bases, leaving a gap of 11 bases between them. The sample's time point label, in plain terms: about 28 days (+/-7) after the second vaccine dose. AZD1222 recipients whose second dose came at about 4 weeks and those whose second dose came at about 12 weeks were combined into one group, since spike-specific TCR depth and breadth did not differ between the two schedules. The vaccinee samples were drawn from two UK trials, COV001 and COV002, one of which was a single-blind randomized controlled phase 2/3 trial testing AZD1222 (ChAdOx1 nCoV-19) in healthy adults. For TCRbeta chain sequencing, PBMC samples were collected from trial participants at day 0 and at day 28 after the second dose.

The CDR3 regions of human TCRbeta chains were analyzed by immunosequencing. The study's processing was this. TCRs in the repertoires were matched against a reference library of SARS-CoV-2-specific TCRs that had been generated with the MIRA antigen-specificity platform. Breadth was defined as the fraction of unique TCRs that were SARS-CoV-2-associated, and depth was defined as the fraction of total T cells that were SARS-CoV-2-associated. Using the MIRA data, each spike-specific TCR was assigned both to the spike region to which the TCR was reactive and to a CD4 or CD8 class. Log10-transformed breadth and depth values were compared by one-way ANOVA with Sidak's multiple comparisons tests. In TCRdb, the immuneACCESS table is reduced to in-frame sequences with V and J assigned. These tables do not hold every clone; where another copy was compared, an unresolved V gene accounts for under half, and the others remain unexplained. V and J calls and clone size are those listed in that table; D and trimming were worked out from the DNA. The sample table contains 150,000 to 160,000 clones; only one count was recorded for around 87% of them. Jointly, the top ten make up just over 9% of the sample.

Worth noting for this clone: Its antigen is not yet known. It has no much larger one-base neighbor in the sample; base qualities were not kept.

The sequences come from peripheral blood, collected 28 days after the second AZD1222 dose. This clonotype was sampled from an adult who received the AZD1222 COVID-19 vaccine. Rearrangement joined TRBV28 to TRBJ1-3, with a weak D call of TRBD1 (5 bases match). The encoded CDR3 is CASSLTGLGGNTIYF. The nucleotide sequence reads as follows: TGTGCCAGCAGTTTAACAGGTCTAGGTGGAAACACCATATATTTT.